The 28 T cell receptor beta chains listed next were all sequenced from one sample in a study of T cell changes during pregnancy in multiple sclerosis. Profiled with immunoSEQ multiplex PCR; TCRdb holds only in-frame clones, not every one. This sample has approximately 80,000 clones, with approximately 91% found just once. Sequenced material: PBMCs, taken in the first trimester of pregnancy. All receptors come from a female donor in good health, serving as a control in a pregnancy study. Some clones in this sample may be carry-over from other donors' samples.

The genes are TRBV28 and TRBJ2-1, with D possibly being TRBD2 (6 bases). The CDR3 covers 15 residues. Germline-derived CDR1 and CDR2 are MDHEN and SYDVKM. V gave up 7 bases and J gave up 8 bases, with 21 bases separating them. The CDR3 sequence: CASTPATGEGYEQFF. DNA of the CDR3: TGTGCCAGCACCCCGGCGACGGGAGAAGGGTATGAGCAGTTCTTC.

The genes are TRBV6-1 and TRBJ2-3; tentatively, D is TRBD1 (6 bases). Trimming removed 3 bases from V and 4 bases from J, with 11 bases in between. Per germline, CDR1 MNHNS and CDR2 SASEGT. CDR3 size: 14 residues. The CDR3 is CASSDTGSPDTQYF. The CDR3 DNA follows: TGTGCCAGCAGTGACACAGGGTCCCCAGATACGCAGTATTTT.

This chain links TRBV19 with TRBJ2-7, with D unclear. V was trimmed by 3 bases and J by 2 bases, leaving 14 bases between them. This CDR3 has 15 amino acids. Germline loops: CDR1 LNHDA, CDR2 SQIVND (reference sequence). This chain's CDR3 is CASSIPVGRTYEQYF. The DNA for the CDR3 is TGTGCCAGTAGTATCCCAGTGGGCAGAACCTACGAGCAGTACTTC.

The chain uses TRBV6-1 and TRBJ1-4; D might be TRBD1 (5 bases). The CDR3 spans 17 residues. Trimming stripped 2 bases from V and 2 bases from J, with 15 bases between. Germline values: CDR1 MNHNS, CDR2 SASEGT. CDR3 DNA: TGTGCCAGCAGTGAATTAAGGGGCGCTGGGACTAATGAAAAACTGTTTTTT. This codes for CASSELRGAGTNEKLFF.

A few counts support this clone. The chain carries TRBV28 and TRBJ1-5, with unresolved D. Trimming removed 4 bases from V and 2 bases from J, with 3 bases in between. CDR3 size: 12 residues. CDR1 and CDR2 from the germline V gene are MDHEN and SYDVKM. The CDR3 region is CASSSGNQPQHF. The CDR3 DNA follows: TGTGCCAGCAGTTCAGGCAATCAGCCCCAGCATTTT.

V usage is TRBV7-8 and J usage is TRBJ1-1; the D gene is possibly TRBD1 (6 bases). CDR1 is SGHVS, CDR2 FQNEAQ, per germline. The CDR3 has 15 residues. With 5 bases removed from V and 2 bases from J, the gap between germline ends came to 15 bases. The CDR3 nucleotides read TGTGCCAGCAGCACCCGGCAGGGGCTAAACACTGAAGCTTTCTTT. Its protein is CASSTRQGLNTEAFF.

This clone was detected once. The chain recombines TRBV7-8 with TRBJ2-1; possible D gene TRBD1, 5 bases. This CDR3 contains 13 residues. V lost 5 bases to trimming and J lost 5 bases, with 10 bases between them. Per germline, CDR1 SGHVS and CDR2 FQNEAQ. The CDR3 loop reads CASSPLRDNEQFF. DNA of the CDR3: TGTGCCAGCAGCCCACTCAGGGACAATGAGCAGTTCTTC.

The chain joins TRBV5-5 to TRBJ1-2, with 8 bases fitting TRBD1. This CDR3 region has 14 residues. Germline V gene sequence: CDR1 SGHKS, CDR2 YYEKEE (reference sequence). Trimming cost V 4 bases and J 5 bases; bases outside gene matches: 7. The CDR3 loop is CASSPGQGGYGYTF. In DNA, the CDR3 is TGTGCCAGCAGCCCTGGACAGGGTGGGTATGGCTACACCTTC.

This clone was seen at least ten times. The chain uses TRBV7-9 and TRBJ2-7; 7 bases fit TRBD2. Germline V CDR1 and CDR2: SEHNR, FQNEAQ (reference sequence). The CDR3 extends over 15 amino acids. The junction had 7 bases not matched to a gene; V was cut back by 2 bases and J by 3 bases. CDR3 in amino acids: CASSLSLAEDYEQYF. As DNA, the CDR3 is TGTGCCAGCAGCTTAAGTCTAGCGGAGGACTACGAGCAGTACTTC.

The J gene is TRBJ1-6, the V gene TRBV28; D remains unclear. Germline V CDR1 and CDR2: MDHEN, SYDVKM. This CDR3 has 12 amino acids. V lost 4 bases to trimming and J lost 6 bases, with 4 bases between them. The CDR3 reads CASSSSNSPLHF. CDR3 DNA: TGTGCCAGCAGTTCCAGTAATTCACCCCTCCACTTT.

The chain couples TRBV4-1 to TRBJ2-5; tentatively, D is TRBD2 (7 bases). Looked up from germline, CDR1 is MGHRA and CDR2 is YSYEKL. V gave up 2 bases and J gave up 5 bases, with 18 bases separating them. There are 16 residues in the CDR3. The CDR3: CASSQTVGGLGETQYF. CDR3 sequence (DNA): TGCGCCAGCAGCCAAACGGTGGGGGGGCTCGGGGAGACCCAGTACTTC.

This sequence joins TRBV6-5 and TRBJ1-4; TRBD1 matches 7 bases. CDR3 length equals 14 residues. J gave up 7 bases and V 2 bases, and 4 bases lay outside the gene matches. Per germline, CDR1 MNHEY and CDR2 SVGAGI. CDR3: CASSYTGVREKLFF. The DNA for the CDR3 is TGTGCCAGCAGTTACACAGGGGTGCGTGAAAAACTGTTTTTT.

This chain connects TRBV5-5 to TRBJ2-5; perhaps TRBD1 as D (6 bases). V gave up 1 base and J gave up 0 bases, with 10 bases separating them. Germline V gene data show CDR1 as SGHKS and CDR2 as YYEKEE (reference sequence). This CDR3 has 15 residues. CDR3 bases: TGTGCCAGCAGCTTGACAGGGACGAACCAAGAGACCCAGTACTTC. This gives the protein CASSLTGTNQETQYF.

The chain employs TRBV29-1 and TRBJ2-3; 10 bases are shared with TRBD1. The ends lost 7 bases at V and 2 bases at J; junction bases unmatched: 6. The CDR3 length is 14 residues. Germline CDR1 and CDR2: SQVTM and ANQGSEA. This chain's CDR3 is CSGGQGGNTDTQYF. Here the CDR3 DNA reads TGCAGCGGAGGACAGGGGGGGAACACAGATACGCAGTATTTT.

The DNA for the CDR3 is TGTGCCAGCAGTTTATACTTTGGGCAGCTTACCTACGAGCAGTACTTC. Translated: CASSLYFGQLTYEQYF. The rearrangement uses TRBV27 and TRBJ2-7, with D uncertain. The length of the CDR3 is 16 residues. Germline V lookup: CDR1 MNHEY, CDR2 SMNVEV (reference sequence). V lost 1 base to trimming and J lost 2 bases, with 15 bases between them.

V is TRBV27 and J is TRBJ2-3; 10 nucleotides match TRBD2. Unmatched junction bases numbered 7, after V lost 0 bases and J lost 4 bases. This CDR3 contains 17 residues. The germline V gene has CDR1 MNHEY and CDR2 SMNVEV (reference sequence). The CDR3 sequence: CASSLSIAGGRPDTQYF. CDR3 sequence (DNA): TGTGCCAGCAGTTTATCGATAGCGGGGGGCCGTCCAGATACGCAGTATTTT.

The chain joins TRBV7-9 to TRBJ2-5, with TRBD2 matching 8 bases. V was pared by 5 bases and J by 1 base, with 9 bases of the junction left unmatched. Germline lookup yields CDR1 SEHNR and CDR2 FQNEAQ (reference sequence). The CDR3 contains 16 residues. CDR3 nucleotide sequence: TGTGCCAGCAGCCCCGCACGGGGGGGACTCCAAGAGACCCAGTACTTC. Translating it yields CASSPARGGLQETQYF.

This chain joins TRBV11-3 and TRBJ2-5, with a possible D match to TRBD2 (5 bases). Trimming left V 4 bases short and J 3 bases short, with 18 bases between. CDR3 length: 16 amino acids. CDR1 is SGHNT and CDR2 is YENEEA in the germline V gene. CDR3 sequence: CASSSAYEGLEETQYF. CDR3 nucleotide sequence: TGTGCCAGCAGCTCCGCCTACGAGGGCCTCGAAGAGACCCAGTACTTC.

The chain employs TRBV19 and TRBJ2-1, with 10 bases matching TRBD1. The V and J ends lost 3 bases and 7 bases, in that order; junction bases with no gene match: 9. CDR1 is LNHDA, CDR2 SQIVND, per germline (reference sequence). The CDR3 extends over 16 amino acids. The CDR3 sequence is CASSMHRDRGRNEQFF. Here the CDR3 DNA reads TGTGCCAGTAGTATGCACCGGGACAGGGGTAGGAATGAGCAGTTCTTC.

This clone came up once. The chain is built from TRBV13 and TRBJ1-2, with D tentatively TRBD1 (5 bases). Germline V lookup: CDR1 PRHDT, CDR2 FYEKMQ (reference sequence). The CDR3 length is 14 residues. With 0 bases removed from V and 5 bases from J, the gap between germline ends came to 10 bases. The CDR3 protein is CASSLGQGGYGYTF. In DNA, the CDR3 is TGTGCCAGCAGCTTAGGGCAGGGAGGGTATGGCTACACCTTC. Full variable domain (rest looked up from reference TRBV13 and TRBJ1-2): AAGVIQSPRHLIKEKRETATLKCYPIPRHDTVYWYQQGPGQDPQFLISFYEKMQSDKGSIPDRFSAQQFSDYHSELNMSSLELGDSALYFCASSLGQGGYGYTFGSGTRLTVV.

This clone was found once. This chain connects TRBV6-4 to TRBJ2-3, with D possibly being TRBD2 (6 bases). The germline CDR1 and CDR2 sequences are MRHNA and SNTAGT. Deletions cut 4 bases from V and 3 bases from J, with 11 bases between. The CDR3 loop spans 14 amino acids. The CDR3 DNA is TGTGCCAGCAGTGTATCCGGGAGTACAGATACGCAGTATTTT. Amino acids: CASSVSGSTDTQYF.

This clone was recorded only once. The chain employs TRBV28 and TRBJ2-3; D perhaps matches TRBD1 (5 bases). V lost 2 bases to trimming and J lost 2 bases, with 11 bases between them. Germline CDR1 MDHEN, CDR2 SYDVKM. The CDR3 extends over 15 amino acids. CDR3 DNA sequence: TGTGCCAGCAGTTTACAGCAGGGATACACAGATACGCAGTATTTT. This encodes CASSLQQGYTDTQYF.

The J gene is TRBJ1-5, the V gene TRBV21-1; the D call in the table, TRBD1, was not verified against the DNA. TRBV21-1 is labeled a pseudogene. The CDR3 is made up of 13 amino acids. The CDR3 DNA sequence: TGTGCCAGCAGCAAAATCAGAAATCAGCCCCAGCATTTT. Translating it yields CASSKIRNQPQHF.

The chain joins TRBV7-8 to TRBJ1-2; 7 nucleotides agree with TRBD1. Germline V lookup: CDR1 SGHVS, CDR2 FQNEAQ. The trim removed 3 bases at V and 6 bases at J, leaving 4 bases unmatched. The CDR3 contains 13 residues. The CDR3 DNA reads TGTGCCAGCAGCTTTGTCAGGGGGGATGGCTACACCTTC. This codes for CASSFVRGDGYTF.

This chain connects TRBV19 to TRBJ1-4, with D tentatively TRBD1 (6 bases). Per germline, CDR1 LNHDA and CDR2 SQIVND (reference sequence). With 0 bases removed from V and 8 bases from J, the gap between germline ends came to 16 bases. This CDR3 spans 16 amino acids. This CDR3 is CASSIDLETGGEKLFF. For the CDR3, the DNA is TGTGCCAGTAGTATAGATTTGGAGACAGGAGGAGAAAAACTGTTTTTT.

The V call is TRBV18, the J call TRBJ2-7; 8 bases are shared with TRBD1. The germline CDR1 and CDR2 sequences are KGHSH and LQKENI. CDR3 size: 13 residues. The J segment lost 3 bases and the V segment lost 5 bases, leaving 3 bases of the junction unmatched. CDR3 nucleotide sequence: TGTGCCAGCTCAACCGACAGGGGCTACGAGCAGTACTTC. It codes for CASSTDRGYEQYF.

The V call is TRBV5-1, the J call TRBJ1-4; 7 bases fit TRBD1. The junction had 4 bases not matched to a gene; V was cut back by 0 bases and J by 2 bases. Germline loops: CDR1 SGHRS, CDR2 YFSETQ. The CDR3 has 16 residues. The CDR3 sequence is CASSLALQGTNEKLFF. CDR3 in DNA: TGCGCCAGCAGCTTGGCCCTACAGGGGACTAATGAAAAACTGTTTTTT.

The chain combines TRBV9 with TRBJ2-1; 10 bases are a match to TRBD1. The length of the CDR3 is 16 residues. Germline assignment: CDR1 SGDLS and CDR2 YYNGEE. The V and J ends lost 3 bases and 5 bases, in that order; junction bases with no gene match: 8. This CDR3 is CASSEPTGQGDNEQFF. The DNA of the CDR3 is TGTGCCAGCAGCGAGCCCACCGGACAGGGGGACAATGAGCAGTTCTTC.